The clone carrying this T cell receptor beta chain was detected only a few times. All of the donors were Caucasians in good health. The data stem from a study of identical twins. The CDR3 has 16 amino acids. CDR1 is MNHNS, CDR2 SASEGT, per germline. Trimming stripped 7 bases from V and 3 bases from J, with 16 bases between. TCRdb recomputed calls from the 5' RACE reads with MiXCR, one row per CDR3 protein. Here the sample spans 690,000 or so distinct CDR3 sequences, 8.5% to 9% being singletons. This sample was also put to use in a study of yellow fever vaccine responses in identical twins.

The V gene is TRBV6-1, the J gene TRBJ1-6; D call uncertain. Input material: PBMCs. The receptor was isolated from a woman aged 18-30 years in good health. CDR3 in amino acids: CASTETRTRYNSPLHF. DNA for the CDR3: TGTGCCAGCACCGAGACACGCACACGCTATAATTCACCCCTCCACTTT.